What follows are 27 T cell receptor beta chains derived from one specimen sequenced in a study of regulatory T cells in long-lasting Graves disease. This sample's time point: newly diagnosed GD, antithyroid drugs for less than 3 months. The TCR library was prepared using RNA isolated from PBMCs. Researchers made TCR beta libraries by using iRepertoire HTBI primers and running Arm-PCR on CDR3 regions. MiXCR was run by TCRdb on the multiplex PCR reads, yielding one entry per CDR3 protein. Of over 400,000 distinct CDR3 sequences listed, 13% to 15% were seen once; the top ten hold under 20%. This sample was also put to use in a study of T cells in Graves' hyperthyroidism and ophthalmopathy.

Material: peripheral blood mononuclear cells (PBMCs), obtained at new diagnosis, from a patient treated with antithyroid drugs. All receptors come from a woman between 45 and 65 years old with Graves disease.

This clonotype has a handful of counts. The CDR3 reads CASSQDPVLDTQYF. The CDR3 coding sequence is TGTGCCAGCAGCCAAGATCCCGTATTGGATACGCAGTATTTT. The chain combines TRBV14 with TRBJ2-3; D is uncertain. Germline CDR1 is SGHDN and CDR2 is FVKESK. This CDR3 is 14 amino acids long. Trimming removed 0 bases from V and 6 bases from J, with 10 bases in between.

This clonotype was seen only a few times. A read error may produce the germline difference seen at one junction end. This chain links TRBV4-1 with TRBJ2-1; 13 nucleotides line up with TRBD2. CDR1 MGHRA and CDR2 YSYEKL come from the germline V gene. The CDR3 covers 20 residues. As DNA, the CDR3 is TGCGCCAGCAGCCAAGCCGAAGGAAATTTCGGGACTAGCGGGGACAATGAGCAGCTCTTC. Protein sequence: CASSQAEGNFGTSGDNEQLF.

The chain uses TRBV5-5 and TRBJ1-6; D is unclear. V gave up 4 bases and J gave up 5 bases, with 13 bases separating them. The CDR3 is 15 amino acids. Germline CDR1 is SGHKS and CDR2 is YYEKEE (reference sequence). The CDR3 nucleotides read TGTGCCAGCAGCCCGGACTTCGGGGATAATTCACCCCTCCACTTT. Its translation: CASSPDFGDNSPLHF.

CDR3 in DNA: TGTGCCAGCAGCATCGGGACTAGCGGGACCATGGACTACGAGCAGTACTTC. Its translation is CASSIGTSGTMDYEQYF. This chain uses TRBV7-2 with TRBJ2-7; 13 bases line up with TRBD2. CDR1 is SGHTA and CDR2 is FQGNSA in the germline V gene. This CDR3 spans 17 amino acids. V gave up 5 bases and J gave up 3 bases; unmatched junction bases: 10. Looking up the rest from reference TRBV7-2 and TRBJ2-7 gives the full variable domain: GAGVSQSPSNKVTEKGKDVELRCDPISGHTALYWYRQSLGQGLEFLIYFQGNSAPDKSGLPSDRFSAERTGGSVSTLTIQRTQQEDSAVYLCASSIGTSGTMDYEQYFGPGTRLTVT.

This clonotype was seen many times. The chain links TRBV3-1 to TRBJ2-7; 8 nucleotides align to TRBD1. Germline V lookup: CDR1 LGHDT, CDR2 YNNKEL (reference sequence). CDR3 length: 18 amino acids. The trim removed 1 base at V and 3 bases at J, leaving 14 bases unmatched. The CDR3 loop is CASSQGRGQKPLDYEQYF. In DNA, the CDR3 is TGTGCCAGCAGCCAAGGCAGGGGGCAAAAACCTCTTGACTACGAGCAGTACTTC.

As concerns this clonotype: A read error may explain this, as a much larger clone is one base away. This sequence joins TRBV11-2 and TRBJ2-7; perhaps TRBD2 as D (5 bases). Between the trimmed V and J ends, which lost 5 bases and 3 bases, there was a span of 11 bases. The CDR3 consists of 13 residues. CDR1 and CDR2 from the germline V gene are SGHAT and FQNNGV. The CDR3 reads CASSQAVLYEQYF. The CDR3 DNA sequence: TGTGCCAGCAGCCAAGCGGTGCTCTACGAGCAGTACTTC.

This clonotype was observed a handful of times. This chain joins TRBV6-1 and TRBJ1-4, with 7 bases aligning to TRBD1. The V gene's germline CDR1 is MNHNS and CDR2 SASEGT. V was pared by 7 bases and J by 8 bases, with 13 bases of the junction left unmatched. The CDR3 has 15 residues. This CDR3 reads CASTWDRIKGEKLFF. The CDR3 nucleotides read TGTGCCAGCACCTGGGACAGAATCAAAGGGGAAAAACTGTTTTTT.

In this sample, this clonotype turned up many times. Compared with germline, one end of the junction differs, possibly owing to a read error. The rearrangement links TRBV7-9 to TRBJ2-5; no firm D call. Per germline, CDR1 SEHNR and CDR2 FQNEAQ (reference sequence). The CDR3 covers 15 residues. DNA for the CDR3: TGTGCCAGCAGCTCGAGAGACACCCGCCAAGAAACCCAGTACTTC. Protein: CASSSRDTRQETQYF.

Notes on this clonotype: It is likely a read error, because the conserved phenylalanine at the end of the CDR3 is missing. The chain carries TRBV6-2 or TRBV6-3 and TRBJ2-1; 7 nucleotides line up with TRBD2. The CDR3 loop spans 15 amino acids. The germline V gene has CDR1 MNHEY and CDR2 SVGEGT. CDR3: CASRRERDYYSEQFS. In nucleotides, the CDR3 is TGTGCCAGCAGGAGAGAGCGGGATTATTACAGTGAGCAGTTCTCC.

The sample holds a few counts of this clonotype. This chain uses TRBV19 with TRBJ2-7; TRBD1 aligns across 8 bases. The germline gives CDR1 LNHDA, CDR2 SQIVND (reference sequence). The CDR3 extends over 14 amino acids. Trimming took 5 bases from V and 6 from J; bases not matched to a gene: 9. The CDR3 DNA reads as TGTGCCAGTAGTCCGCTGGACAGGGTAATCGAGCAGTACTTC. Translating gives CASSPLDRVIEQYF. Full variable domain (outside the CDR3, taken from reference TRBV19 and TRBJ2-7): DGGITQSPKYLFRKEGQNVTLSCEQNLNHDAMYWYRQDPGQGLRLIYYSQIVNDFQKGDIAEGYSVSREKKESFPLTVTSAQKNPTAFYLCASSPLDRVIEQYFGPGTRLTVT.

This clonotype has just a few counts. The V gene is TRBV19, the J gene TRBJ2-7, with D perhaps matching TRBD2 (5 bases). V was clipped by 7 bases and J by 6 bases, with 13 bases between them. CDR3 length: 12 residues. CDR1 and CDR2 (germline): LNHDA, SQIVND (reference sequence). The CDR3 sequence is CASMKGEGEQYF. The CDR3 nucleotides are TGTGCCAGTATGAAAGGAGAGGGCGAGCAGTACTTC.

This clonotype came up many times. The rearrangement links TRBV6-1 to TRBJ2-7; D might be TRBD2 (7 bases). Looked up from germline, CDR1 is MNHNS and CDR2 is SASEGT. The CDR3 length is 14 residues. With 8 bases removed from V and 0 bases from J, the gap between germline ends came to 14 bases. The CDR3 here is CASGGRDYSYEQYF. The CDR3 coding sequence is TGTGCCAGCGGGGGCCGGGACTACTCCTACGAGCAGTACTTC.

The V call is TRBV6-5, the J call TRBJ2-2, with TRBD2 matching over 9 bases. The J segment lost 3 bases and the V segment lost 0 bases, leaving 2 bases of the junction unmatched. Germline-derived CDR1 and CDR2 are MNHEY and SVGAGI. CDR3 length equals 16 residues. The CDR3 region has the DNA TGTGCCAGCAGTTACTCAGGACTAGCGTACACCGGGGAGCTGTTTTTT. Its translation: CASSYSGLAYTGELFF.

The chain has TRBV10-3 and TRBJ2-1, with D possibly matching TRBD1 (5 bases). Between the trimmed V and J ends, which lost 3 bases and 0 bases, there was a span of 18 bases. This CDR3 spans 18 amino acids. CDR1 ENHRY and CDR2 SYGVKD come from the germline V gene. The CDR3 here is CAISDGLGRTSSYNEQFF. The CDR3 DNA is TGTGCCATCAGTGATGGGTTGGGGCGGACGAGCTCCTACAATGAGCAGTTCTTC.

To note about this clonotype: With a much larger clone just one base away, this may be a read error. The CDR3 loop is CASSYSAGGTYNGQFF. The DNA of the CDR3 is TGTGCCAGCAGTTACTCCGCGGGAGGGACCTACAATGGGCAGTTCTTC. The rearrangement links TRBV6-2 or TRBV6-3 to TRBJ2-1, with 9 bases that match TRBD2. The CDR3 loop spans 16 amino acids. CDR1 and CDR2 from the germline V gene are MNHEY and SVGEGT.

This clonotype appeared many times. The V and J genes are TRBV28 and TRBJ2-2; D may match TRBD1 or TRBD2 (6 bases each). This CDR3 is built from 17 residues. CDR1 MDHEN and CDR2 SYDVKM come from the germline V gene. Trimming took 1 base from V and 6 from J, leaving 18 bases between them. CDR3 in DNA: TGTGCCAGCAGTTTATTGGGTGGGACGGAGGGGGCCGGGGAGCTGTTTTTT. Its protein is CASSLLGGTEGAGELFF.

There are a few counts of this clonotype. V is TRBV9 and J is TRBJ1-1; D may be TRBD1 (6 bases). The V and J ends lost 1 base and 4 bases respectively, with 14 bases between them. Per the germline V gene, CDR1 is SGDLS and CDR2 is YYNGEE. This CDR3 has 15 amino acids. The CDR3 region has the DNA TGTGCCAGCAGCGTACGGGGGGCGCAGGGCACTGAAGCTTTCTTT. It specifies CASSVRGAQGTEAFF.

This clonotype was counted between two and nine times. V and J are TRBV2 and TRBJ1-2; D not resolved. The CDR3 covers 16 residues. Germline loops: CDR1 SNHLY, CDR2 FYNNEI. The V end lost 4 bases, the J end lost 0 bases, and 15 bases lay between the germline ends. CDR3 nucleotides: TGTGCCAGCAGTGCACACCAGCCAGCTACTAACTATGGCTACACCTTC. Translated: CASSAHQPATNYGYTF.

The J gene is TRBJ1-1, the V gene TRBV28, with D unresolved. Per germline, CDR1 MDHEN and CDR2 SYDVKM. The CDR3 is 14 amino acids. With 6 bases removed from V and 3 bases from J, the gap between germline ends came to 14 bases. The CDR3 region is CASSLVRVDTEAFF. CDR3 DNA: TGTGCCAGCAGCCTGGTTAGGGTTGACACTGAAGCTTTCTTT.

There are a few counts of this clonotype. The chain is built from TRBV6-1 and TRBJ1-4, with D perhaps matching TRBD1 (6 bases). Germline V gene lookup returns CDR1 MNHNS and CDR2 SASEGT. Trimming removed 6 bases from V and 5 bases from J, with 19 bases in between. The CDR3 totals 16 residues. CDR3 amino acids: CASSRGPDSPNEKLFF. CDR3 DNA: TGTGCCAGCAGCCGCGGGCCGGACAGTCCAAATGAAAAACTGTTTTTT.

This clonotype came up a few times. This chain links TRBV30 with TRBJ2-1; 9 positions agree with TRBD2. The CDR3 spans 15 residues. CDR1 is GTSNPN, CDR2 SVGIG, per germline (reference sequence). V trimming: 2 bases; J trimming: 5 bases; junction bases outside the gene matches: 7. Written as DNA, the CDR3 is TGTGCCTGGAGTATCGATCTAGCGGGGAACAATGAGCAGTTCTTC. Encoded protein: CAWSIDLAGNNEQFF. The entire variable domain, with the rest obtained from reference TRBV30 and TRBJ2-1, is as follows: SQTIHQWPATLVQPVGSPLSLECTVEGTSNPNLYWYRQAAGRGLQLLFYSVGIGQISSEVPQNLSASRPQDRQFILSSKKLLLSDSGFYLCAWSIDLAGNNEQFFGPGTRLTVL.

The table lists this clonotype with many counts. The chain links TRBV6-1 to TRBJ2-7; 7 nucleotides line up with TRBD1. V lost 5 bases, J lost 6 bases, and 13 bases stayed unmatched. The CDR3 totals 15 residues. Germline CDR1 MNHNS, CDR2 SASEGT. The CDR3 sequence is CASSREAGTVSEQYF. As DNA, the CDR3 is TGTGCCAGCAGTAGAGAAGCCGGGACAGTATCCGAGCAGTACTTC.

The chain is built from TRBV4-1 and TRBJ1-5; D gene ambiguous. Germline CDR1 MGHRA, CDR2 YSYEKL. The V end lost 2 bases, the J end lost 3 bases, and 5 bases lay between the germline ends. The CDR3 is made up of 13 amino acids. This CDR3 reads CASSQLLNQPQHF. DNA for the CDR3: TGCGCCAGCAGCCAACTCCTCAATCAGCCCCAGCATTTT.

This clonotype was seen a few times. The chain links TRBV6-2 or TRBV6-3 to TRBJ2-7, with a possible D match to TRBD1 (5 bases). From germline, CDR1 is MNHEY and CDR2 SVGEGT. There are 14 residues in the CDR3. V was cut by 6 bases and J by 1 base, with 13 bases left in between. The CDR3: CASSEGRASYEQYF. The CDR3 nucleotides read TGTGCCAGCAGCGAAGGCAGGGCATCCTACGAGCAGTACTTC.

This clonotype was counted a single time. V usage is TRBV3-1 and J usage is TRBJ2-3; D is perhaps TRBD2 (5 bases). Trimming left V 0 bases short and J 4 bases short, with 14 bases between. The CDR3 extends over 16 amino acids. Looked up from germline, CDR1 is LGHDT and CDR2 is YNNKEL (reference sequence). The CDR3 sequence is CASSQDEVVRADTQYF. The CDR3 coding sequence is TGTGCCAGCAGCCAAGACGAGGTAGTGCGGGCAGATACGCAGTATTTT.

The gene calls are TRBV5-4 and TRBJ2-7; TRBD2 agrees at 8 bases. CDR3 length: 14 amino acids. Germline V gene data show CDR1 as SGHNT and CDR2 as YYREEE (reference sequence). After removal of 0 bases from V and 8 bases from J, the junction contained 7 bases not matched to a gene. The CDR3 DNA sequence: TGTGCCAGCAGCTTGGCAGCGGGAGAAGGAAAGCAGTACTTC. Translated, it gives CASSLAAGEGKQYF. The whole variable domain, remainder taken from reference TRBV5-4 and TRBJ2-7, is ETGVTQSPTHLIKTRGQQVTLRCSSQSGHNTVSWYQQALGQGPQFIFQYYREEENGRGNFPPRFSGLQFPNYSSELNVNALELDDSALYLCASSLAAGEGKQYFGPGTRLTVT.

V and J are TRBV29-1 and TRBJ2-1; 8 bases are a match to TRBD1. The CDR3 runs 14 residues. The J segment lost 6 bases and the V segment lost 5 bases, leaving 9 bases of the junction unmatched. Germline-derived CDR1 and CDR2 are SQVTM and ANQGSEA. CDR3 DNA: TGCAGCGTTTCCGGGACAGGAAGATTCAATGAGCAGTTCTTC. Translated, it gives CSVSGTGRFNEQFF.